This is a list of T cell receptor beta chains from one sample in a study of vaccination and CD4 T cells after COVID-19. Antigen specificity for these receptors is unknown. TCRdb reprocessed the PCR reads with MiXCR, giving one entry per CDR3 protein. The sample has 20,000 to 25,000 distinct CDR3 sequences, 32% seen once. The sequencing used CD4+ T cells from blood, cultured in vitro, collected about 7 months after SARS-CoV-2 vaccination. The receptors here all came from a human donor who had recovered from COVID-19. CDR3s include the opening cysteine and the closing phenylalanine or tryptophan. Fields, in order: clone size, J gene, V gene, D gene, CDR3 DNA, CDR3 protein. D genes are given only for firm matches. Part of the rows lack a size; the others show once, few, many or a class for expanded clones.

>.|TRBJ1-6|TRBV7-3|.
TGTGCCAGCAGCGAAGGACAGACTTCACCCCTCCACTTT
CASSEGQTSPLHF
>.|TRBJ2-7|TRBV6-1|.
TGTGCCAGCAGTGAAGCGCCTTTTTTTGGGTACGAGCAGTACTTC
CASSEAPFFGYEQYF
>.|TRBJ1-6|TRBV7-9|.
TGTGCCAGCAGCTTATATATCCAGGCACCCCTCCACTTT
CASSLYIQAPLHF
>.|TRBJ1-5|TRBV12-3/TRBV12-4|TRBD1
TGTGCCAGCAGTCCAGAGACAGGGGCACACAATCAGCCCCAGCATTTT
CASSPETGAHNQPQHF
>.|TRBJ2-7|TRBV2|.
TGTGCCAGCAGTGTCGATGGGACGGTACTCTACGAGCAGTACTTC
CASSVDGTVLYEQYF
>.|TRBJ2-3|TRBV6-1|.
TGTGCCAGCAGTGAACTGTTGGGTCAGAGCCCAGATACGCAGTATTTT
CASSELLGQSPDTQYF
>few|TRBJ1-2|TRBV6-5|.
TGTGCCAGCAGTTACACATACAGGGACTCTGGCGGCTACACCTTC
CASSYTYRDSGGYTF
>.|TRBJ2-3|TRBV20-1|TRBD2
TGCAGGGCGCTAGCGGGGGTCACAGATACGCAGTATTTT
CRALAGVTDTQYF
>few|TRBJ1-1|TRBV20-1|.
TGCAGTGCTAGAGGCTCGGTGAACACTGAAGCTTTCTTT
CSARGSVNTEAFF
>few|TRBJ1-5|TRBV28|.
TGTGCCAGCAGTTCCCTCGCAGGGGGCAATCAGCCCCAGCATTTT
CASSSLAGGNQPQHF
>.|TRBJ1-3|TRBV20-1|TRBD1
TGCAGTGCTAGAGTACAGGGGAATAGAGACACCATATATTTT
CSARVQGNRDTIYF
>once|TRBJ2-5|TRBV5-1|TRBD2
TGCGCCAGCAGCCTGTCTAGCGGGACTCAAGAGACCCAGTACTTC
CASSLSSGTQETQYF
>.|TRBJ2-3|TRBV29-1|.
TGCAGCGTTGAGTATATTCTTGGCGCGGGGCGGACAGATACGCAGTATTTT
CSVEYILGAGRTDTQYF
>.|TRBJ2-7|TRBV6-5|.
TGTGCCAGCAGTTACTCGAGGGGTACGCACGAGCAGTACTTC
CASSYSRGTHEQYF
>few|TRBJ1-1|TRBV7-2|.
TGTGCCAGCAGCTTGCAGGGTGACACTGAAGCTTTCTTT
CASSLQGDTEAFF
>few|TRBJ1-2|TRBV6-2/TRBV6-3|.
TGTGCCATCCAGGACACAAACTATGGCTACACCTTC
CAIQDTNYGYTF
>.|TRBJ1-1|TRBV6-1|.
TGTGCCAGCAGTGACAGAGAGAACACTGAAGCTTTCTTT
CASSDRENTEAFF
>.|TRBJ2-1|TRBV4-3|.
TGCGCCAGCAGCCTCGAGCGGGTGGGGACCTCCTACAATGAGCAGTTCTTC
CASSLERVGTSYNEQFF
>.|TRBJ2-1|TRBV6-5|TRBD1
TGTGCCAGCAGTTACATGAACTGGGGACAGAGGAGCTCCTACAATGAGCAGTTCTTC
CASSYMNWGQRSSYNEQFF
>once|TRBJ2-7|TRBV4-2|TRBD2
TGTGCCAGCAGCCGAGTAGCGGGGGGGCTGGACGAGCAGTACTTC
CASSRVAGGLDEQYF
>.|TRBJ1-6|TRBV6-1|.
TGTGCCAGCAGTCCAGACTTACATTCACCCCTCCACTTT
CASSPDLHSPLHF
>few|TRBJ2-3|TRBV7-6|TRBD2
TGTGCCAGCAGCTTCGCGGGAGGTGGCACAGATACGCAGTATTTT
CASSFAGGGTDTQYF
>few|TRBJ1-6|TRBV27|.
TGTGCCAGCAGTTTTCGTGACGAGGGGTCACCCCTCCACTTT
CASSFRDEGSPLHF
>.|TRBJ1-2|TRBV7-9|.
TGTGCCAGCAGCTGGGACCGCTATGGCTACACCTTC
CASSWDRYGYTF
>.|TRBJ2-5|TRBV20-1|TRBD1
TGCAGTGCGAAAGGGACAGGGGGAGGTGAGACCCAGTACTTC
CSAKGTGGGETQYF
>.|TRBJ1-1|TRBV28|.
TGTGCCAGCAGTTTATACGTGATATCGGGGGTGGCTTTCTTT
CASSLYVISGVAFF
>.|TRBJ1-5|TRBV7-9|TRBD1
TGTGCCAGCAGCTTCGGGACAGGGGATCAGCCCCAGCATTTT
CASSFGTGDQPQHF
>.|TRBJ2-7|TRBV20-1|TRBD1
TGCAGTGCGAGACAGGGTAGCTACGAGCAGTACTTC
CSARQGSYEQYF
>few|TRBJ2-3|TRBV6-2/TRBV6-3|TRBD2
TGTGCCAGCAGGACTAGCGGCACAGATACGCAGTATTTT
CASRTSGTDTQYF
>.|TRBJ2-5|TRBV6-2/TRBV6-3|.
TGTGCCAGCAGACCCGCCGGGCCGGGGGAAGGGACCCAGTACTTC
CASRPAGPGEGTQYF
>few|TRBJ2-1|TRBV15|TRBD2
TGTGCCACCAGCAGAGGTGGGACTAGCGGGAGGAGGGATGAGCAGTTCTTC
CATSRGGTSGRRDEQFF
>.|TRBJ2-3|TRBV15|.
TGTGCCACCAGCAGAGGCAGCTCCGAGGATACGCAGTATTTT
CATSRGSSEDTQYF
>few|TRBJ1-2|TRBV28|TRBD1
TGTGCCAGCACCCTGACAGGGGGAAACTATGGCTACACCTTC
CASTLTGGNYGYTF
>.|TRBJ2-1|TRBV6-2/TRBV6-3|.
TGTGCCGGCGGGACGAACAATGAGCAGTTCTTC
CAGGTNNEQFF
>.|TRBJ1-2|TRBV7-9|.
TGTGCCAGCAGCTTAGGGGCGGGTAACTATGGCTACACCTTC
CASSLGAGNYGYTF
>.|TRBJ1-3|TRBV6-1|TRBD1
TGTGCCAGCAGACAAACAGGGGGTACCTCTGGAAACACCATATATTTT
CASRQTGGTSGNTIYF
>.|TRBJ2-6|TRBV19|.
TGTGCCAGTAACCCGGACGGATACTCTGGGGCCAACGTCCTGACTTTC
CASNPDGYSGANVLTF
>.|TRBJ2-3|TRBV1|.
TGCACCAGCAGCCAAGAGCGTAAGCGGGGGGGCGGGCGAGCAGATACGCAGTATTTT
CTSSQERKRGGGRADTQYF
>few|TRBJ1-2|TRBV7-8|.
TGTGCCAGCAGCTTAGTTCTCCGGGGAGGTTATGGCTACACCTTC
CASSLVLRGGYGYTF
>.|TRBJ2-7|TRBV6-4|.
TGTGCCAGCAGCTACCCCGACAGCCTGTCAAACGAGCAGTACTTC
CASSYPDSLSNEQYF
>.|TRBJ2-1|TRBV6-5|.
TGTGCCAGCAGTTACTCGATAGGGGGTAGGGGAGAGCAGTTCTTC
CASSYSIGGRGEQFF
>.|TRBJ1-2|TRBV20-1|.
TGCAGTGCTAGAGATCTTTGGTCGGGACGCGCTGGCTACACCTTC
CSARDLWSGRAGYTF
>few|TRBJ2-5|TRBV7-2|.
TGTGCCAGCAGCTTATTGTATGGGGTCCGGGAGACCCAGTACTTC
CASSLLYGVRETQYF
>.|TRBJ1-1|TRBV7-2|.
TGTGCCAGCAGCCCGACGACAGGACCTGAAGCTTTCTTT
CASSPTTGPEAFF
>few|TRBJ1-2|TRBV4-1|TRBD1
TGCGCCAGCAGCCTGGACAGGGGGCACGGCTACACCTTC
CASSLDRGHGYTF
>few|TRBJ1-2|TRBV7-9|.
TGTGCCAGCAGCTTGGTAGGGACCTATGGCTACACCTTC
CASSLVGTYGYTF
>medium-sized|TRBJ2-5|TRBV7-3|.
TGTGCCAGCAGCTACGGACAATCGGAGACCCAGTACTTC
CASSYGQSETQYF
>.|TRBJ2-1|TRBV19|TRBD1
TGTGCCAGTGCCCCGGGACAGGTCAACAATGAGCAGTTCTTC
CASAPGQVNNEQFF
>few|TRBJ2-2|TRBV7-9|.
TGTGCCAGCAGCTTAGGTCTAGCCGCCGGGGAGCTGTTTTTT
CASSLGLAAGELFF
>.|TRBJ2-5|TRBV2|TRBD1
TGTGCCAGCAGTGACGGGGGGACAGGGGGGGAGACCCAGTACTTC
CASSDGGTGGETQYF